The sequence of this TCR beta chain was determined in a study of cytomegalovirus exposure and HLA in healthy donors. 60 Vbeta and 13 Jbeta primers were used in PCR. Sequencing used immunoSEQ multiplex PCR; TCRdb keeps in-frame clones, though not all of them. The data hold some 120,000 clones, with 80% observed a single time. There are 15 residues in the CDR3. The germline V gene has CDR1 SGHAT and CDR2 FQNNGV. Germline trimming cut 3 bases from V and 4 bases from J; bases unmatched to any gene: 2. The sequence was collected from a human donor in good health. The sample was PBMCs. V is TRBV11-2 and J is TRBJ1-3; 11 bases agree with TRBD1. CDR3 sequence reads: CASSLDRGQGNTIYF. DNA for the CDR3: TGTGCCAGCAGCTTGGACAGGGGGCAAGGAAACACCATATATTTT.